This TCR beta chain was sequenced for a study of OX40 agonist ivuxolimab in advanced cancers. The CDR3 has 15 amino acids. The V and J ends lost 7 bases and 7 bases, in that order; junction bases with no gene match: 14. Germline V gives CDR1 MNHEY, CDR2 SMNVEV (reference sequence). Generated by immunoSEQ multiplex PCR, the TCRdb table keeps only in-frame clones and is missing some. The data contain tens of thousands of clones, 85% to 90% of them singletons. Overall study results and limits: Both blood CD4+ and CD8+ T cells showed clonal growth by week 6 at 0.1 to 3.0 mg/kg.

In regard to this clone: What it binds is unknown.

The clonotype was recovered from an adult with an advanced solid tumor such as melanoma, head and neck, liver or kidney cancer. The V call is TRBV27, the J call TRBJ2-7, with 9 nucleotides matching TRBD1. The sequenced sample was CD4+ or CD8+ T cells sorted from blood, obtained in a trial of the OX40 agonist ivuxolimab. The CDR3 DNA is TGTGCCAGCACCACACCCGGGACAGGGCGTAGGGAGCAGTACTTC. Protein sequence: CASTTPGTGRREQYF.